The source of this T cell receptor (beta chain) is a study of shared clonotypes between healthy human individuals. Study-wide results and caveats: It was the non-shared clonotypes that had lower generation probabilities than clonotypes shared by all four donors.

TCRdb's table, derived via immunoSEQ multiplex PCR, lists solely in-frame clones and lacks some. The sample carries some 2.3 million clones, approximately 93% recorded once. To note about this clone: Its specificity is unknown.

The CDR3 has 14 amino acids. Germline values: CDR1 MRHNA, CDR2 SNTAGT. Germline trimming cut 5 bases from V and 4 bases from J; bases unmatched to any gene: 3. The receptor was isolated from a man aged 18 to 29 in good health. Some clones in this sample may be carry-over from other donors' samples. Sequenced input: naive CD4+ T cells from PBMCs. This sample's subset: CD45RA+ positively selected. The chain employs TRBV6-4 and TRBJ2-1; 9 nucleotides match TRBD2. The CDR3 DNA reads TGTGCCAGCAGTCTACTAGCGGGTTACAATGAGCAGTTCTTC. Translated: CASSLLAGYNEQFF.